This TCR beta chain is drawn from a study of Tregs in tolerant kidney transplant recipients. Turning to the study itself: Related graft donors supplied nonmyeloablative bone marrow transplants, and mixed chimerism was transient.

Study results and caveats: This study did not directly address biological reproducibility. Antigen-driven expansion was suggested because donor-specific Tregs expanded more than all Tregs in tolerant patients.

Germline CDR1 is SGHTA and CDR2 is FQGNSA. The CDR3 has 12 residues. Trimming took off 5 bases at V and 8 bases at J, with 11 bases between the two ends. Clones were read by immunoSEQ multiplex PCR, and TCRdb kept only the in-frame ones, dropping some. In the table there are about 110,000 clones, around 90% of which are singletons. This clone occurred once. Its antigen remains unknown. CD4+CD25+CD127- Tregs, CD4+CD25- non-Tregs, CD4 and CD8 cells were sorted. The sequencing used CD4+ T cells from blood, collected before the transplant. The clonotype comes from a human donor who received a combined kidney and bone marrow transplant. The chain links TRBV7-2 to TRBJ2-3; the D gene is possibly TRBD1 (6 bases). CDR3 region: CASSQDRGTQYF. The DNA for the CDR3 is TGTGCCAGCAGCCAGGACAGAGGTACGCAGTATTTT.